The rows below give T cell receptor beta chains drawn from one sample of a study of T cell responses to AZD1222 COVID-19 vaccine. Profiled with immunoSEQ multiplex PCR; TCRdb holds only in-frame clones, not every one. The sample holds some 110,000 clones; about 92% are singletons and the top ten take under 8.5%. The sequences come from peripheral blood, collected 28 days after the second AZD1222 dose. These receptors were obtained from an adult who received the AZD1222 COVID-19 vaccine. Each CDR3 is given with its conserved first and last residue. The D gene is left open where the match is weak. Clone size, where shown, is once, few, many, or a class for clones that have expanded.

j_gene: TRBJ1-3; v_gene: TRBV5-4; d_gene: -; abundance: -; CDR3nt: TGTGCCAGCAGCTTGGGAGGCAGGTCCACTTCTGGAAACACCATATATTTT; CDR3aa: CASSLGGRSTSGNTIYF
j_gene: TRBJ2-1; v_gene: TRBV4-1; d_gene: TRBD1; abundance: few; CDR3nt: TGCGCCAGCAGCCAAACCCCCGGGACAGGGAATGTCAATGAGCAGTTCTTC; CDR3aa: CASSQTPGTGNVNEQFF
j_gene: TRBJ2-3; v_gene: TRBV7-2; d_gene: -; abundance: -; CDR3nt: TGTGCCAGCAGCTTATTTGAGGGAGATACGCAGTATTTT; CDR3aa: CASSLFEGDTQYF
j_gene: TRBJ1-1; v_gene: TRBV2; d_gene: -; abundance: -; CDR3nt: TGTGCCAGCACGAGGCTAACAACGACGGCTATGAACACTGAAGCTTTCTTT; CDR3aa: CASTRLTTTAMNTEAFF
j_gene: TRBJ2-7; v_gene: TRBV5-1; d_gene: TRBD1; abundance: -; CDR3nt: TGCGCCAGCAGCGAGGGAAGACAGGGGTTCTACGAGCAGTACTTC; CDR3aa: CASSEGRQGFYEQYF
j_gene: TRBJ1-6; v_gene: TRBV6-4; d_gene: -; abundance: -; CDR3nt: TGTGCCAGCAGTGATGAGGACGGCGGTAATTCACCCCTCCACTTT; CDR3aa: CASSDEDGGNSPLHF
j_gene: TRBJ1-1; v_gene: TRBV15; d_gene: -; abundance: -; CDR3nt: TGTGCCACCAGCTCTCCGACAGCCCTGGGGAACACTGAAGCTTTCTTT; CDR3aa: CATSSPTALGNTEAFF
j_gene: TRBJ1-5; v_gene: TRBV19; d_gene: -; abundance: once; CDR3nt: TGTGCCAGTAATATACAGGCTTATAGCAATCAGCCCCAGCATTTT; CDR3aa: CASNIQAYSNQPQHF
j_gene: TRBJ1-2; v_gene: TRBV23-1; d_gene: -; abundance: -; CDR3nt: TGCGCCAGCCGACCCGTGGGGAGGAGCCCCGGGTCTAGCTATGGCTACACCTTC; CDR3aa: CASRPVGRSPGSSYGYTF
j_gene: TRBJ1-3; v_gene: TRBV6-2/TRBV6-3; d_gene: -; abundance: -; CDR3nt: TGTGCCAGCAGCCGATACGGAAACACCATATATTTT; CDR3aa: CASSRYGNTIYF
j_gene: TRBJ1-6; v_gene: TRBV11-2; d_gene: TRBD1; abundance: -; CDR3nt: TGTGCCAGCTCCAGGGGGTCACCCCTCCACTTT; CDR3aa: CASSRGSPLHF
j_gene: TRBJ2-5; v_gene: TRBV1; d_gene: -; abundance: -; CDR3nt: TGCACCAGCAGCCCTTCTCCAGGGGTCCAAGAGACCCAGTACTTC; CDR3aa: CTSSPSPGVQETQYF
j_gene: TRBJ2-7; v_gene: TRBV6-2/TRBV6-3; d_gene: TRBD1; abundance: -; CDR3nt: TGTGCCAGCAGTTACCCGACAGGGTCCCTCTCCTACGAGCAGTACTTC; CDR3aa: CASSYPTGSLSYEQYF
j_gene: TRBJ2-5; v_gene: TRBV6-6; d_gene: TRBD2; abundance: -; CDR3nt: TGTGCCAGCAGTCTCACGAATCGACTAGCGGGGGGGGAGACCCAGTACTTC; CDR3aa: CASSLTNRLAGGETQYF
j_gene: TRBJ1-6; v_gene: TRBV5-6; d_gene: -; abundance: -; CDR3nt: TGTGCCAGCAGTCCAGACGGTGGTTATAATTCACCCCTCCACTTT; CDR3aa: CASSPDGGYNSPLHF
j_gene: TRBJ2-1; v_gene: TRBV7-9; d_gene: TRBD2; abundance: -; CDR3nt: TGTGCCAGCAGCCGGAGCGGGGGCTCCTACAATGAGCAGTTCTTC; CDR3aa: CASSRSGGSYNEQFF
j_gene: TRBJ1-1; v_gene: TRBV5-1; d_gene: TRBD1; abundance: -; CDR3nt: TGCGCCAGCAGCCAGCTCCTGGGACAGGGGAACACTGAAGCTTTCTTT; CDR3aa: CASSQLLGQGNTEAFF
j_gene: TRBJ2-1; v_gene: TRBV4-2; d_gene: TRBD2; abundance: -; CDR3nt: TGTGCCAGCAGCCAACTGACTAGCGGGGGGCAGGGTGAGCAGTTCTTC; CDR3aa: CASSQLTSGGQGEQFF
j_gene: TRBJ1-5; v_gene: TRBV6-2/TRBV6-3; d_gene: -; abundance: -; CDR3nt: TGTGCCAGCAGTTTGAGGGGGGCAGCGAATCAGCCCCAGCATTTT; CDR3aa: CASSLRGAANQPQHF
j_gene: TRBJ2-1; v_gene: TRBV7-8; d_gene: -; abundance: -; CDR3nt: TGTGCCAGCAGCCTACTAGAGGGCCCCCATGAGCAGTTCTTC; CDR3aa: CASSLLEGPHEQFF
j_gene: TRBJ1-2; v_gene: TRBV6-5; d_gene: -; abundance: -; CDR3nt: TGTGCCTGCTACCGGAGAACTAACTATGGCTACACCTTC; CDR3aa: CACYRRTNYGYTF
j_gene: TRBJ2-1; v_gene: TRBV2; d_gene: TRBD2; abundance: -; CDR3nt: TGTGCCAGCAGTGGGACTAGCGGGGGGGCCGGTGAGCAGTTCTTC; CDR3aa: CASSGTSGGAGEQFF
j_gene: TRBJ2-1; v_gene: TRBV21-1; d_gene: -; abundance: -; CDR3nt: TGTGCCAGCAGCAAAGGGTGGAGCAATGAGCAGTTCTTC; CDR3aa: CASSKGWSNEQFF
j_gene: TRBJ2-1; v_gene: TRBV11-2; d_gene: TRBD2; abundance: -; CDR3nt: TGTGCCAGCAGCTTAGAGCGGGTAGCGGGCTATGAGCAGTTCTTC; CDR3aa: CASSLERVAGYEQFF
j_gene: TRBJ1-1; v_gene: TRBV15; d_gene: -; abundance: -; CDR3nt: TGTGCCACCAGCAGAGATATGGGGGGCTTAGCTTTCTTT; CDR3aa: CATSRDMGGLAFF
j_gene: TRBJ1-2; v_gene: TRBV18; d_gene: -; abundance: -; CDR3nt: TGTGCCAGCTCATCGAGCTCTGGGGGCTACACCTTC; CDR3aa: CASSSSSGGYTF
j_gene: TRBJ2-7; v_gene: TRBV7-9; d_gene: TRBD1; abundance: -; CDR3nt: TGTGCCAGCAGCTTCCTAGAACCAACACAGGGGAGCTCCTACGAGCAGTACTTC; CDR3aa: CASSFLEPTQGSSYEQYF
j_gene: TRBJ1-5; v_gene: TRBV4-1; d_gene: -; abundance: -; CDR3nt: TGCGCCAGCAGCCCCTTATCGGTAGGTTTCAGCAATCAGCCCCAGCATTTT; CDR3aa: CASSPLSVGFSNQPQHF
j_gene: TRBJ2-3; v_gene: TRBV7-3; d_gene: -; abundance: few; CDR3nt: TGTGCCAGCAGCCAAGGTCAGGATACGCAGTATTTT; CDR3aa: CASSQGQDTQYF
j_gene: TRBJ1-4; v_gene: TRBV7-2; d_gene: -; abundance: -; CDR3nt: TGTGCCAGCAAATCATCGGGTCAGGGAAACGAAAAACTGTTTTTT; CDR3aa: CASKSSGQGNEKLFF
j_gene: TRBJ2-2; v_gene: TRBV5-4; d_gene: TRBD1; abundance: -; CDR3nt: TGTGCCAGCAGCCCGACAGGGGGCAGTATCGGGGAGCTGTTTTTT; CDR3aa: CASSPTGGSIGELFF
j_gene: TRBJ2-1; v_gene: TRBV24-1; d_gene: TRBD2; abundance: -; CDR3nt: TGTGCCACCAGATCTAGCGGGGGCCGTCACAATGAGCAGTTCTTC; CDR3aa: CATRSSGGRHNEQFF
j_gene: TRBJ2-7; v_gene: TRBV6-5; d_gene: TRBD2; abundance: -; CDR3nt: TGTGCCAGCAGTTACTCCGCGGGGGGGCTAGGATACGAGCAGTACTTC; CDR3aa: CASSYSAGGLGYEQYF
j_gene: TRBJ2-5; v_gene: TRBV15; d_gene: -; abundance: -; CDR3nt: TGTGCCACCAGCAGAGGAAAAGACCAAGAGACCCAGTACTTC; CDR3aa: CATSRGKDQETQYF
j_gene: TRBJ1-2; v_gene: TRBV7-2; d_gene: -; abundance: -; CDR3nt: TGTGCCAGCAGCTTACTCATAAACCCAGCGGGGGGCTACACCTTC; CDR3aa: CASSLLINPAGGYTF
j_gene: TRBJ1-2; v_gene: TRBV2; d_gene: -; abundance: -; CDR3nt: TGTGCCAGCCAACAGGGATGGAACTATGGCTACACCTTC; CDR3aa: CASQQGWNYGYTF
j_gene: TRBJ1-1; v_gene: TRBV3-1/TRBV3-2; d_gene: -; abundance: -; CDR3nt: TGTGCCAGCAGTCCTCGCTACGTTGCCCCGAACACTGAAGCTTTCTTT; CDR3aa: CASSPRYVAPNTEAFF
j_gene: TRBJ2-3; v_gene: TRBV12-3/TRBV12-4; d_gene: TRBD1; abundance: once; CDR3nt: TGTGCCAGCAGCCTAACAGGGGCAGATACGCAGTATTTT; CDR3aa: CASSLTGADTQYF
j_gene: TRBJ2-7; v_gene: TRBV19; d_gene: TRBD2; abundance: -; CDR3nt: TGTGCCAGTAGTATAATGGCGGGGGGCAGGAACGAGCAGTACTTC; CDR3aa: CASSIMAGGRNEQYF
j_gene: TRBJ2-1; v_gene: TRBV7-9; d_gene: TRBD1; abundance: -; CDR3nt: TGTGCCAGCAGCTTACTGTGGGGGACAGGGAGGGGCAATGAGCAGTTCTTC; CDR3aa: CASSLLWGTGRGNEQFF
j_gene: TRBJ1-2; v_gene: TRBV7-9; d_gene: TRBD1; abundance: -; CDR3nt: TGTGCCAGCAGCTTAGCGGGACAGCCGGGCGGCTACACCTTC; CDR3aa: CASSLAGQPGGYTF
j_gene: TRBJ2-7; v_gene: TRBV27; d_gene: -; abundance: once; CDR3nt: TGTGCCAGCAGTTTCAGCGCCGGGGACGGGGGCCGAACCTACGAGCAGTACTTC; CDR3aa: CASSFSAGDGGRTYEQYF
j_gene: TRBJ1-1; v_gene: TRBV6-5; d_gene: TRBD1; abundance: -; CDR3nt: TGTGCCAGCAGTCCACTCCAGGGGGGTGGTGAAGCTTTCTTT; CDR3aa: CASSPLQGGGEAFF
j_gene: TRBJ1-2; v_gene: TRBV27; d_gene: -; abundance: -; CDR3nt: TGTGCCAGCAGCGGACTTTTCCCCACAGGGAGGGGCTACACCTTC; CDR3aa: CASSGLFPTGRGYTF
j_gene: TRBJ1-1; v_gene: TRBV6-5; d_gene: -; abundance: few; CDR3nt: TGTGCCAGCAAAGGTGGGAACACTGAAGCTTTCTTT; CDR3aa: CASKGGNTEAFF
j_gene: TRBJ2-3; v_gene: TRBV4-3; d_gene: TRBD2; abundance: -; CDR3nt: TGCGCCAGCAGCCAAGAGGGTAGCGGGGGGGCAGATACGCAGTATTTT; CDR3aa: CASSQEGSGGADTQYF
j_gene: TRBJ1-2; v_gene: TRBV12-3/TRBV12-4; d_gene: -; abundance: -; CDR3nt: TGTGCCAGCAGTTTCGGGGGGCAGGGGGGCTACACCTTC; CDR3aa: CASSFGGQGGYTF
j_gene: TRBJ1-5; v_gene: TRBV18; d_gene: -; abundance: -; CDR3nt: TGTGCCAGCTCACCACCGGGCGCGAAGCCCCAGCATTTT; CDR3aa: CASSPPGAKPQHF
j_gene: TRBJ2-1; v_gene: TRBV5-6; d_gene: -; abundance: -; CDR3nt: TGTGCCAGCAGCTTGGTTCAGGACTACAACAATGAGCAGTTCTTC; CDR3aa: CASSLVQDYNNEQFF
j_gene: TRBJ2-7; v_gene: TRBV9; d_gene: TRBD2; abundance: -; CDR3nt: TGTGCCAGCAGCGCCCGCCCTAGCGGGGGCTACGAGCAGTACTTC; CDR3aa: CASSARPSGGYEQYF
j_gene: TRBJ1-1; v_gene: TRBV4-1; d_gene: -; abundance: -; CDR3nt: TGCGCCAGCAGCCAAGAGCGGACACGGAACACTGAAGCTTTCTTT; CDR3aa: CASSQERTRNTEAFF
j_gene: TRBJ2-5; v_gene: TRBV6-6; d_gene: TRBD1; abundance: -; CDR3nt: TGTGCCAGCAGCCAGGGACAGGAACTCCAAGAGACCCAGTACTTC; CDR3aa: CASSQGQELQETQYF
j_gene: TRBJ1-3; v_gene: TRBV6-5; d_gene: TRBD1; abundance: -; CDR3nt: TGTGCCAGCAGTCAGGGACAGGTCTCTGGAAACACCATATATTTT; CDR3aa: CASSQGQVSGNTIYF
j_gene: TRBJ2-5; v_gene: TRBV30; d_gene: -; abundance: once; CDR3nt: TGTGCCTGGGGACCGCGAGAGACCCAGTACTTC; CDR3aa: CAWGPRETQYF
j_gene: TRBJ1-3; v_gene: TRBV11-3; d_gene: -; abundance: -; CDR3nt: TGTGCCAGCAGCTTATGGCCACGCTCTGGAAACACCATATATTTT; CDR3aa: CASSLWPRSGNTIYF